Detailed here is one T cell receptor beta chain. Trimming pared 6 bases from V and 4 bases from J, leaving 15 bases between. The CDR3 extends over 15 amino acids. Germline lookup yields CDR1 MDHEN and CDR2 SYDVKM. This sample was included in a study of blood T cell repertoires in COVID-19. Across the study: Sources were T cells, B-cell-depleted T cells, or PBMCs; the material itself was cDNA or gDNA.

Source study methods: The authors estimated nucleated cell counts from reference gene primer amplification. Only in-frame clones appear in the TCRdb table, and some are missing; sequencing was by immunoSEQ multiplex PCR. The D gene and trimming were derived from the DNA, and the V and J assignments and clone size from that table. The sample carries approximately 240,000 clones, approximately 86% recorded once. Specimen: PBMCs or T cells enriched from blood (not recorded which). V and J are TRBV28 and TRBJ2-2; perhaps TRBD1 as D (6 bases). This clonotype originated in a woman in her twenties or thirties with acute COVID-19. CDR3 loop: CASRTRTGSTGELFF. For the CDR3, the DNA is TGTGCCAGCAGGACTCGAACAGGGAGCACCGGGGAGCTGTTTTTT.